The 9 T cell receptor beta chains reported below all come from one sample, sequenced in a study of cytomegalovirus exposure and HLA in healthy donors. Primers included in the PCR were 60 Vbeta and 13 Jbeta primers. Profiling relied on immunoSEQ multiplex PCR, and the TCRdb table lists in-frame clones only, not all of them. The table has about 85,000 clones, 80% seen once. Sequenced: PBMCs. Every receptor here comes from a woman aged 50 to 65 in good health and CMV-seropositive.

This chain uses TRBV27 with TRBJ2-3; 7 bases agree with TRBD1. The CDR3 contains 16 residues. Germline-derived CDR1 and CDR2 are MNHEY and SMNVEV (reference sequence). The J segment lost 5 bases and the V segment lost 10 bases, leaving 18 bases of the junction unmatched. In nucleotides, the CDR3 is TGTGCCACCACCCCTTATAGGACAGGTGGTGGAGATACGCAGTATTTT. Translated: CATTPYRTGGGDTQYF.

V and J are TRBV5-6 and TRBJ2-5, with 11 bases lining up with TRBD2. The germline CDR1 and CDR2 sequences are SGHDT and YYEEEE. CDR3 length: 17 amino acids. V was pared by 3 bases and J by 3 bases, with 10 bases of the junction left unmatched. In DNA form, the CDR3 reads TGTGCCAGCAGCTCGCTACTGACTAGCGGGGTTAAAGAGACCCAGTACTTC. Translation: CASSSLLTSGVKETQYF. The entire variable domain, with the rest obtained from reference TRBV5-6 and TRBJ2-5, is as follows: DAGVTQSPTHLIKTRGQQVTLRCSPKSGHDTVSWYQQALGQGPQFIFQYYEEEERQRGNFPDRFSGHQFPNYSSELNVNALLLGDSALYLCASSSLLTSGVKETQYFGPGTRLLVL.

This clone was detected only a few times. V usage is TRBV11-1 and J usage is TRBJ2-5; 7 bases align to TRBD2. This CDR3 comprises 16 residues. In germline, CDR1 is SGHAT, CDR2 FQDESV (reference sequence). Losses at the gene ends were 2 bases for V and 3 bases for J; bases not matched to a gene: 9. Written as DNA, the CDR3 is TGTGCCAGCAGCTTAATTCTCCAGGGAGGGGAAGAGACCCAGTACTTC. Its translation is CASSLILQGGEETQYF. The variable domain in full, completed from reference TRBV11-1 and TRBJ2-5, reads EAEVAQSPRYKITEKSQAVAFWCDPISGHATLYWYRQILGQGPELLVQFQDESVVDDSQLPKDRFSAERLKGVDSTLKIQPAELGDSAMYLCASSLILQGGEETQYFGPGTRLLVL.

The rearrangement links TRBV11-3 to TRBJ1-1, with a tentative D call TRBD1 (6 bases). Trimming left V 5 bases short and J 0 bases short, with 10 bases between. The germline gives CDR1 SGHNT, CDR2 YENEEA. This CDR3 is built from 14 residues. Here the CDR3 DNA reads TGTGCCAGCAGCCGGGGACATTTGAACACTGAAGCTTTCTTT. Its translation is CASSRGHLNTEAFF.

The chain carries TRBV6-6 and TRBJ2-7, with a weak D call TRBD2 (5 bases). The CDR3 loop spans 14 amino acids. Germline CDR1 is MNHNY and CDR2 is SVGAGI (reference sequence). The V and J ends lost 7 bases and 2 bases respectively, with 15 bases between them. As DNA, the CDR3 is TGTGCCAGCAATCCCAAAGGAGGAGCCTACGAGCAGTACGTC. Translation gives CASNPKGGAYEQYV.

The chain employs TRBV6-5 and TRBJ1-4; D perhaps matches TRBD1 (5 bases). The CDR3 is made up of 12 amino acids. Trimming removed 8 bases at V and 3 bases at J, with 7 bases between. Germline assignment: CDR1 MNHEY and CDR2 SVGAGI. The CDR3 DNA is TGTGCCAGCCGGGGGGCTAATGAAAAACTGTTTTTT. As protein: CASRGANEKLFF.

This clone was picked up one time. The V and J genes are TRBV9 and TRBJ1-2; TRBD1 agrees at 10 bases. The CDR3 runs to 15 residues. The germline V gene has CDR1 SGDLS and CDR2 YYNGEE. V shed 2 bases and J 4 bases; nucleotides not matched to a gene: 5. The CDR3 reads CASSVGGQGIYGYTF. CDR3 nucleotide sequence: TGTGCCAGCAGCGTCGGGGGACAGGGGATCTATGGCTACACCTTC.

The CDR3, as DNA: TGTGCCAGCAGCGGTCCCGGGACGACAGGGGAGGCTTTCTTT. This gives the protein CASSGPGTTGEAFF. The V and J genes are TRBV7-9 and TRBJ1-1; 8 nucleotides match TRBD1. J was trimmed by 11 bases and V by 5 bases; bases with no gene match: 13. CDR3 length equals 14 residues. Germline V gives CDR1 SEHNR, CDR2 FQNEAQ (reference sequence).

There are a few counts of this clone. The chain employs TRBV11-2 and TRBJ1-6; tentatively, D is TRBD1 (6 bases). Deletions cut 6 bases from V and 7 bases from J, with 16 bases between. The CDR3 length is 15 residues. Germline loops: CDR1 SGHAT, CDR2 FQNNGV. This CDR3 reads CASREEGQRNSPLHF. In DNA, the CDR3 is TGTGCCAGCAGGGAGGAAGGACAGAGAAATTCACCCCTCCACTTT.